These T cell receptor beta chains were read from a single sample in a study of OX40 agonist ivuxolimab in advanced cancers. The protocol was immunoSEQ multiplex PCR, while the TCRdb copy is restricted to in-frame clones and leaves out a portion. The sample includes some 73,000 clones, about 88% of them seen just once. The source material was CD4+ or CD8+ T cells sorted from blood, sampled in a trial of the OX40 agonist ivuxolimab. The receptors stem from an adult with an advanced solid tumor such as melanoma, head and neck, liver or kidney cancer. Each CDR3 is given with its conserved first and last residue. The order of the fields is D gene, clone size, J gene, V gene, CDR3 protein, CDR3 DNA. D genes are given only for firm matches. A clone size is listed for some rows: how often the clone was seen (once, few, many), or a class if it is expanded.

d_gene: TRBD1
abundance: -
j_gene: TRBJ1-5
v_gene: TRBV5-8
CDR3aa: CASSLRGGRNQPQHF
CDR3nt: TGTGCCAGCAGCTTGCGAGGGGGCAGGAATCAGCCCCAGCATTTT

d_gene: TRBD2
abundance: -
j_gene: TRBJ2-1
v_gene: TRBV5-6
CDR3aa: CASSSWVAGVGEQFF
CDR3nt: TGTGCCAGCAGCTCCTGGGTAGCGGGAGTGGGTGAGCAGTTCTTC

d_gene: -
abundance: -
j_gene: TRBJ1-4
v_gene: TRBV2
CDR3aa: CASSVTAGTANEKLFF
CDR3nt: TGTGCCAGCAGCGTTACGGCCGGGACGGCAAATGAAAAACTGTTTTTT

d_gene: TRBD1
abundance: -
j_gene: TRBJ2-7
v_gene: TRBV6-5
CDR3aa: CASQPQGAKYEQYF
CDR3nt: TGTGCCAGCCAACCCCAGGGGGCGAAGTACGAGCAGTACTTC

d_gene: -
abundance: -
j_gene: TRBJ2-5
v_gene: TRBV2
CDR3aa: CAAGQETQYF
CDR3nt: TGTGCCGCGGGACAAGAGACCCAGTACTTC

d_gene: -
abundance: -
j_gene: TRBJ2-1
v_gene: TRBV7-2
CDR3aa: CASSSRQGRGNEQFF
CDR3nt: TGTGCCAGCAGCTCTCGACAGGGGAGGGGCAATGAGCAGTTCTTC

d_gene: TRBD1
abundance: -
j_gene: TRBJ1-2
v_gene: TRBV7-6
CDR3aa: CASSLTGDYGYTF
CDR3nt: TGTGCCAGCAGCCTTACAGGGGACTATGGCTACACCTTC

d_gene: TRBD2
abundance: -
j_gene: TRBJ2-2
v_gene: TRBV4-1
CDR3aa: CASSQSGGNTGELFF
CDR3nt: TGCGCCAGCAGCCAATCGGGGGGGAACACCGGGGAGCTGTTTTTT

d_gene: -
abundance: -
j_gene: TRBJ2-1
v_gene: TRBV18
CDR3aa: CASSLDLEEDEQFF
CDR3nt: TGTGCCAGCTCCCTGGACCTCGAGGAGGATGAGCAGTTCTTC

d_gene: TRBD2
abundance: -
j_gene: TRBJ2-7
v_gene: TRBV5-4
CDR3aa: CASSFFSAGAYEQYF
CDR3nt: TGTGCCAGCAGCTTCTTCTCGGCGGGAGCCTACGAGCAGTACTTC

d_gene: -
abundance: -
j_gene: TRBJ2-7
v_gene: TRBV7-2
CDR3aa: CASSTLGAAAYEQYF
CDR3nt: TGTGCCAGCAGCACGCTAGGGGCGGCCGCCTACGAGCAGTACTTC

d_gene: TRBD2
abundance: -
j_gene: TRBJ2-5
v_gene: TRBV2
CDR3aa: CASSELLAGAQETQYF
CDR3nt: TGTGCCAGCAGTGAATTGCTAGCGGGGGCCCAAGAGACCCAGTACTTC

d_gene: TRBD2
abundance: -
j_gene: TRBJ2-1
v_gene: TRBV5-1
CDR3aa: CASSGRLAGRSSYNEQFF
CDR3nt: TGCGCCAGCAGCGGGAGGCTAGCGGGAAGAAGCTCCTACAATGAGCAGTTCTTC

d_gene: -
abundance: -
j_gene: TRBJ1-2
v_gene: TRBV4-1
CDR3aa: CASSAPRREKGYTF
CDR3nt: TGCGCCAGCAGCGCCCCTCGCAGGGAGAAAGGCTACACCTTC

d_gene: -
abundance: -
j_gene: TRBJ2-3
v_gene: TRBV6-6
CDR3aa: CASSYSMGRGTQYF
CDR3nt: TGTGCCAGCAGTTACTCGATGGGCAGGGGTACGCAGTATTTT

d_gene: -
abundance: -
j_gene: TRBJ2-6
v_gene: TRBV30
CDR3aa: CAWSAISGANVLTF
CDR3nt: TGTGCCTGGAGTGCCATCTCTGGGGCCAACGTCCTGACTTTC

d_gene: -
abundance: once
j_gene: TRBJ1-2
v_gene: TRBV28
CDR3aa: CASSWGHYGYTF
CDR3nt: TGTGCCAGCAGTTGGGGGCACTATGGCTACACCTTC

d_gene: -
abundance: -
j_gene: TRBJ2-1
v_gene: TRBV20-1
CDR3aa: CSASRNNEQFF
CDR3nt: TGCAGTGCTAGCCGCAACAATGAGCAGTTCTTC

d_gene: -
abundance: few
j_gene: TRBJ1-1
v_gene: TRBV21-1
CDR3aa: CASSGLEKSVRALGTEAFF
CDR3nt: TGTGCCAGCAGCGGGTTAGAGAAGAGTGTCAGGGCACTTGGTACTGAAGCTTTCTTT

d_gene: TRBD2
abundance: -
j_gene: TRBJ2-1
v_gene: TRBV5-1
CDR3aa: CASSLVAGVSEQFF
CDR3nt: TGCGCCAGCAGCTTGGTCGCGGGGGTGAGTGAGCAGTTCTTC

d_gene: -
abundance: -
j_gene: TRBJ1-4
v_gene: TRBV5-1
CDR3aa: CASSLVGRNEKLFF
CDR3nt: TGCGCCAGCAGCTTGGTGGGGCGGAATGAAAAACTGTTTTTT

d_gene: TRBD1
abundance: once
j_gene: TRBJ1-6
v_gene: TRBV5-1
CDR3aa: CASSADGQGAFSYNSPLHF
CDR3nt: TGCGCCAGCAGCGCGGACGGACAGGGGGCCTTCTCCTATAATTCACCCCTCCACTTT

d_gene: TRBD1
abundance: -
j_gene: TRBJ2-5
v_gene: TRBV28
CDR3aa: CASSLTGRAETQYF
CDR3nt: TGTGCCAGCAGCCTGACAGGGCGGGCGGAGACCCAGTACTTC

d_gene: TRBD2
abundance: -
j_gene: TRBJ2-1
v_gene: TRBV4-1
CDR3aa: CASSLTSGGANEQFF
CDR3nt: TGCGCCAGCAGCCTTACTAGCGGGGGGGCAAATGAGCAGTTCTTC

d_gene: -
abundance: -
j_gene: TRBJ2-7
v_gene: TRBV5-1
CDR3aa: CASSLVLESYEQYF
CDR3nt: TGCGCCAGCAGCTTGGTACTAGAGAGCTACGAGCAGTACTTC

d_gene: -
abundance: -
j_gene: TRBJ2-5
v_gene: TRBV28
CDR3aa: CASSLMGEGRKTQYF
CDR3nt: TGTGCCAGCAGTTTAATGGGAGAGGGGCGAAAGACCCAGTACTTC

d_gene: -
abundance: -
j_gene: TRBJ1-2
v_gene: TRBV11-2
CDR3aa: CASSLGAAGDGYTF
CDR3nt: TGTGCCAGCAGCTTAGGAGCGGCGGGGGATGGCTACACCTTC